One and the same sample provided the 29 T cell receptor beta chains below, sequenced in a study of cytomegalovirus exposure and HLA in healthy donors. PCR employed 60 Vbeta and 13 Jbeta primers. Profiling relied on immunoSEQ multiplex PCR, and the TCRdb table lists in-frame clones only, not all of them. The sample gives about 120,000 clones, approximately 80% of which show up once; 9% to 15% is in the top ten. Sequencing was carried out using PBMCs. The receptors come from a woman in her 40s in good health and CMV-seropositive.

This clone came up once. The chain links TRBV7-9 to TRBJ2-3; tentatively, D is TRBD2 (6 bases). V was clipped by 4 bases and J by 3 bases, with 11 bases between them. This CDR3 has 14 amino acids. Germline V gene lookup returns CDR1 SEHNR and CDR2 FQNEAQ (reference sequence). CDR3 nucleotide sequence: TGTGCCAGCAGCTGGAGGGGAACTACAGATACGCAGTATTTT. Translated, it gives CASSWRGTTDTQYF.

The rearrangement uses TRBV5-1 and TRBJ1-1, with 8 bases aligning to TRBD1. Looked up from germline, CDR1 is SGHRS and CDR2 is YFSETQ. The V segment lost 4 bases and the J segment 3 bases; nucleotides outside the gene matches: 5. The CDR3 is made up of 14 amino acids. This CDR3 is CASSGGTGDTEAFF. The CDR3 DNA reads as TGCGCCAGCAGCGGGGGGACAGGTGACACTGAAGCTTTCTTT.

This rearrangement joins TRBV6-1 to TRBJ1-3, with a possible D match to TRBD1 (6 bases). The CDR3 is 15 residues long. Germline V gives CDR1 MNHNS, CDR2 SASEGT. The V gene lost 6 bases and the J gene lost 0 bases, with 12 bases spanning the gap. CDR3 DNA: TGTGCCAGCAGAGGACAGACAGACTCTGGAAACACCATATATTTT. Translating it yields CASRGQTDSGNTIYF.

This chain connects TRBV4-1 to TRBJ2-7; 12 bases agree with TRBD1. The trim removed 2 bases at V and 7 bases at J, leaving 9 bases unmatched. Looked up from germline, CDR1 is MGHRA and CDR2 is YSYEKL. The CDR3 runs 16 residues. The CDR3 protein is CASSQPPGQGAGEQYF. CDR3 nucleotides: TGCGCCAGCAGCCAACCCCCGGGACAGGGGGCAGGGGAGCAGTACTTC.

This clone was detected only once. The V and J genes are TRBV30 and TRBJ2-5, with TRBD1 as a possible D gene (5 bases). The end of the DNA fits TRBJ2-7 better, so the J call may be wrong. The CDR3 totals 14 residues. Germline V lookup: CDR1 GTSNPN, CDR2 SVGIG (reference sequence). In DNA form, the CDR3 reads TGTGCCTGTGCGGACACAAGGAATTACTACGAGCAGTACTTC. Amino acid sequence: CACADTRNYYEQYF.

The chain combines TRBV5-1 with TRBJ2-2; D possibly corresponds to TRBD1 (6 bases). V was pared by 0 bases and J by 2 bases, with 11 bases between. The length of the CDR3 is 16 residues. Germline V lookup: CDR1 SGHRS, CDR2 YFSETQ. For the CDR3, the DNA is TGCGCCAGCAGCTTGGCGGGCAGGGGTAACACCGGGGAGCTGTTTTTT. Protein: CASSLAGRGNTGELFF.

The sample holds a few counts of this clone. The V gene is TRBV5-1, the J gene TRBJ1-3, with TRBD1 as a possible D gene (5 bases). The CDR3 is made up of 18 amino acids. The germline gives CDR1 SGHRS, CDR2 YFSETQ. V dropped 4 bases and J dropped 2 bases, with 22 bases sitting between them. The CDR3 region is CASSQGQNTRAAGNTIYF. For the CDR3, the DNA is TGCGCCAGCAGCCAGGGCCAAAACACCAGGGCTGCTGGAAACACCATATATTTT.

This chain connects TRBV7-2 to TRBJ1-1; tentative D call: TRBD1 (6 bases). The V gene's germline CDR1 is SGHTA and CDR2 FQGNSA. Trimming removed 7 bases from V and 0 bases from J, with 12 bases in between. The CDR3 sequence is 14 residues long. CDR3 sequence reads: CASIKDRMNTEAFF. CDR3 DNA: TGTGCCAGCATCAAGGACAGAATGAACACTGAAGCTTTCTTT.

This clone has a handful of counts. V usage is TRBV18 and J usage is TRBJ2-3; 14 bases agree with TRBD2. The CDR3 is 17 amino acids. Trimming cost V 2 bases and J 4 bases; bases outside gene matches: 5. The V gene's germline CDR1 is KGHSH and CDR2 LQKENI. CDR3 in DNA: TGTGCCAGCTCACCAACGACTAGCGGGGGGGCTTCAGATACGCAGTATTTT. This codes for CASSPTTSGGASDTQYF.

The J gene is TRBJ2-2, the V gene TRBV15, with 16 bases that match TRBD2. Germline CDR1 and CDR2: LNHNV and YYDKDF (reference sequence). V lost 1 base and J lost 7; bases outside the gene matches: 9. The CDR3 consists of 19 residues. This CDR3 is CATSRGIGTSGGAHGELFF. The CDR3 bases are TGTGCCACCAGCAGAGGCATCGGGACTAGCGGGGGGGCTCACGGGGAGCTGTTTTTT.

The CDR3 protein is CAWGQTNEKLFF. DNA of the CDR3: TGTGCCTGGGGCCAAACTAATGAAAAACTGTTTTTT. The V gene is TRBV30, the J gene TRBJ1-4; D is ambiguous. The CDR3 has 12 residues. Deletions cut 5 bases from V and 1 base from J, with 5 bases between. Per germline, CDR1 GTSNPN and CDR2 SVGIG (reference sequence). Full variable domain (remainder filled in from reference TRBV30 and TRBJ1-4): SQTIHQWPATLVQPVGSPLSLECTVEGTSNPNLYWYRQAAGRGLQLLFYSVGIGQISSEVPQNLSASRPQDRQFILSSKKLLLSDSGFYLCAWGQTNEKLFFGSGTQLSVL.

The chain uses TRBV7-2 and TRBJ1-1; no clear D gene. Germline CDR1 reads SGHTA; CDR2 reads FQGNSA. The CDR3 is made up of 14 amino acids. Trimming pared 3 bases from V and 1 base from J, leaving 9 bases between. The CDR3 spells CASSFLSGNTEAFF. DNA of the CDR3: TGTGCCAGCAGCTTTCTTAGTGGGAACACTGAAGCTTTCTTT.

This clone was observed a single time. The chain combines TRBV5-1 with TRBJ1-3; a weak D match, TRBD1 (5 bases). The CDR3 has 16 amino acids. Per germline, CDR1 SGHRS and CDR2 YFSETQ. Trimming stripped 4 bases from V and 2 bases from J, with 16 bases between. The CDR3: CASSPEGANTGNTIYF. CDR3 bases: TGCGCCAGCAGCCCGGAAGGGGCGAACACTGGAAACACCATATATTTT.

The rearrangement uses TRBV6-5 and TRBJ2-1, with 11 bases fitting TRBD2. The CDR3 is made up of 14 amino acids. With 2 bases clipped from V and 14 bases from J, the junction kept 8 bases outside the gene matches. Germline V gene data show CDR1 as MNHEY and CDR2 as SVGAGI. This CDR3 reads CASSYGVAGGPEFF. The CDR3 nucleotides are TGTGCCAGCAGTTACGGGGTAGCGGGGGGGCCAGAGTTCTTC.

This rearrangement joins TRBV10-1 to TRBJ2-7; TRBD1 agrees at 11 bases. Trimming took 10 bases from V and 4 from J; bases not matched to a gene: 9. CDR3 length equals 14 residues. Germline CDR1 reads WNHNN; CDR2 reads SYGVQD (reference sequence). CDR3 loop: CATSDRGLLYEQYF. DNA for the CDR3: TGCGCCACCTCGGACAGGGGGCTTCTGTACGAGCAGTACTTC.

The chain links TRBV5-1 to TRBJ1-2, with D hard to call. Germline V gene lookup returns CDR1 SGHRS and CDR2 YFSETQ. This CDR3 region has 15 residues. V was cut by 3 bases and J by 3 bases, with 15 bases left in between. The CDR3 DNA reads TGCGCCAGCAGCTGGAGCACTACCTCCGACTATGGCTACACCTTC. Amino acid sequence: CASSWSTTSDYGYTF.

The V gene is TRBV7-8, the J gene TRBJ1-5; D not resolved. The length of the CDR3 is 13 residues. CDR1 is SGHVS, CDR2 FQNEAQ, per germline. V gave up 3 bases and J gave up 3 bases, with 6 bases separating them. Here the CDR3 reads CASSLEFNQPQHF. DNA of the CDR3: TGTGCCAGCAGCTTGGAGTTCAATCAGCCCCAGCATTTT.

The chain is built from TRBV6-1 and TRBJ2-7, with D possibly TRBD2 on 5 matching bases. The CDR3 contains 14 residues. The V and J ends lost 7 bases and 0 bases respectively, with 13 bases between them. The V gene's germline CDR1 is MNHNS and CDR2 SASEGT. The CDR3 reads CASNLAASSYEQYF. The CDR3 DNA reads TGTGCCAGCAATCTAGCAGCGAGCTCCTACGAGCAGTACTTC.

The chain links TRBV10-1 to TRBJ1-1; no clear D. In germline, CDR1 is WNHNN, CDR2 SYGVQD (reference sequence). Between the trimmed V and J ends, which lost 7 bases and 7 bases, there was a span of 10 bases. This CDR3 has 11 residues. The CDR3 DNA sequence: TGCGCCAGCACCCGACAAGTTGAAGCTTTCTTT. Protein sequence: CASTRQVEAFF.

The gene calls are TRBV5-1 and TRBJ2-6, with no clear D. The CDR3 consists of 15 residues. Germline CDR1 is SGHRS and CDR2 is YFSETQ. V lost 3 bases and J 0 bases, leaving 7 bases between the germline ends. This chain's CDR3 is CASSSELSGANVLTF. The CDR3 coding sequence is TGCGCCAGCAGCTCCGAACTCTCTGGGGCCAACGTCCTGACTTTC.

This clone was detected once. The chain uses TRBV7-2 and TRBJ2-3; D remains unclear. The CDR3 is 16 residues long. V was shortened by 2 bases and J by 0 bases, with 12 bases between the two germline ends. Germline V lookup: CDR1 SGHTA, CDR2 FQGNSA. The CDR3 region has the DNA TGTGCCAGCAGCTTATCCCAGACACTGAGCACAGATACGCAGTATTTT. Translated: CASSLSQTLSTDTQYF.

In nucleotides, the CDR3 is TGTGCCAGCAGCTTAGTAGGGGGACGGGGGGCAATAGCTTTCTTT. This encodes CASSLVGGRGAIAFF. The V gene is TRBV7-6, the J gene TRBJ1-1; D might be TRBD1 (6 bases). CDR3 size: 15 residues. Trimming removed 1 base from V and 10 bases from J, with 19 bases in between. Per germline, CDR1 SGHVS and CDR2 FNYEAQ.

This clone has just one count. The V gene is TRBV5-1, the J gene TRBJ1-1; D not certain. Germline V lookup: CDR1 SGHRS, CDR2 YFSETQ. Trimming stripped 4 bases from V and 2 bases from J, with 18 bases between. There are 16 residues in the CDR3. The CDR3 protein is CASSPANPRGNTEAFF. The CDR3 DNA follows: TGCGCCAGCAGCCCCGCTAACCCCAGAGGAAACACTGAAGCTTTCTTT.

The chain is built from TRBV10-3 and TRBJ2-1, with D unclear. CDR1 ENHRY and CDR2 SYGVKD come from the germline V gene. The CDR3 extends over 13 amino acids. Trimming pared 7 bases from V and 4 bases from J, leaving 11 bases between. The DNA of the CDR3 is TGTGCCATCACGATGGCGGATTACAATGAGCAGTTCTTC. It yields the protein CAITMADYNEQFF.

This chain links TRBV15 with TRBJ2-2; 12 bases align to TRBD2. Germline lookup yields CDR1 LNHNV and CDR2 YYDKDF (reference sequence). V was pared by 2 bases and J by 3 bases, with 4 bases of the junction left unmatched. The CDR3 covers 17 residues. For the CDR3, the DNA is TGTGCCACCAGCAGATCCGGACTAGCGGGATACACCGGGGAGCTGTTTTTT. This translates into CATSRSGLAGYTGELFF.

This chain uses TRBV2 with TRBJ2-1; D gene uncertain. The CDR3 has 16 residues. Germline values: CDR1 SNHLY, CDR2 FYNNEI. Trimming took 4 bases from V and 8 from J, leaving 21 bases between them. The CDR3 coding sequence is TGTGCCAGCAGTGCCCCCTTCTCTAGGCTCGTCGATGAGCAGTTCTTC. As protein: CASSAPFSRLVDEQFF.

A word on this clone: This CDR3 is also generated by other DNA sequences in the sample. This CDR3 reads CASSSRTGGVYGYTF. In nucleotides, the CDR3 is TGTGCCAGCAGTTCCCGGACAGGGGGCGTCTATGGCTACACCTTC. The gene calls are TRBV6-5 and TRBJ1-2, with 11 bases that match TRBD1. Germline V gives CDR1 MNHEY, CDR2 SVGAGI. The CDR3 is made up of 15 amino acids. The V segment lost 4 bases and the J segment 4 bases; nucleotides outside the gene matches: 5.

The chain employs TRBV6-5 and TRBJ1-4; D gene uncertain. The V gene lost 7 bases and the J gene lost 7 bases, with 16 bases spanning the gap. Germline V CDR1 and CDR2: MNHEY, SVGAGI. The CDR3 totals 14 residues. The CDR3 DNA sequence: TGTGCCAGCAACCCGGGGAGGCGCACTGAAAAACTGTTTTTT. This gives the protein CASNPGRRTEKLFF.

The V and J genes are TRBV6-1 and TRBJ2-3; TRBD2 aligns across 10 bases. CDR3 length: 14 amino acids. With 5 bases clipped from V and 5 bases from J, the junction kept 4 bases outside the gene matches. Germline CDR1 MNHNS, CDR2 SASEGT. Here the CDR3 reads CASSLLAGKDTQYF. The CDR3 DNA is TGTGCCAGCAGTCTACTAGCGGGGAAAGATACGCAGTATTTT.